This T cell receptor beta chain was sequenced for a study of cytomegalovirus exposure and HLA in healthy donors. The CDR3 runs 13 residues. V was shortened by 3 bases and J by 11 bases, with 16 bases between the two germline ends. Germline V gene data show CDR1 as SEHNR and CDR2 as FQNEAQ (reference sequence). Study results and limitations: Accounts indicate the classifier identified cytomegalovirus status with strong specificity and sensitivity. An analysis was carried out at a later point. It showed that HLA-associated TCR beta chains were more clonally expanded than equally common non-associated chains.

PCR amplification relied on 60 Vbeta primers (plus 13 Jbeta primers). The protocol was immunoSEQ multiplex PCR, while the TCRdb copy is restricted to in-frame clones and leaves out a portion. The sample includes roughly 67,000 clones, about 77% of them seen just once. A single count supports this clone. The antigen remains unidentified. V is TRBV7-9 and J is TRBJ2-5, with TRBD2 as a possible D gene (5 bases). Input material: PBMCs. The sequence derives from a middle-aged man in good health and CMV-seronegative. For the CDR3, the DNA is TGTGCCAGCAGCTTGACAACCTCTGGGGAGCAGTACTTC. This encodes CASSLTTSGEQYF. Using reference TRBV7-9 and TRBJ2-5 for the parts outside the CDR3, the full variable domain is DTGVSQNPRHKITKRGQNVTFRCDPISEHNRLYWYRQTLGQGPEFLTYFQNEAQLEKSRLLSDRFSAERPKGSFSTLEIQRTEQGDSAMYLCASSLTTSGEQYFGPGTRLLVL.